Presented here are 27 T cell receptor beta chains from one specimen sequenced in a study of monozygotic twins with inflammatory bowel disease. For each CDR3 protein, TCRdb gives one entry from its re-call of the 5' RACE reads, without DNA. The sample features approximately 160,000 distinct CDR3 sequences, with around 7% in its top ten. The sequenced material came from blood. The receptors stem from a human donor with ulcerative colitis or Crohn's disease, or a healthy co-twin of an affected twin (not recorded which).

V and J are TRBV20-1 and TRBJ2-5; TCRdb names TRBD1, which stays unverified in the absence of DNA. The CDR3 spans 13 residues. Per the germline V gene, CDR1 is DFQATT and CDR2 is SNEGSKA (reference sequence). The CDR3 sequence is CSPRSRGGETQYF.

The chain is built from TRBV11-1 and TRBJ2-1; TCRdb returns TRBD2, unconfirmable since there is no DNA. Looked up from germline, CDR1 is SGHAT and CDR2 is FQDESV (reference sequence). This CDR3 has 19 residues. This chain's CDR3 is CASSLPGREATNSYNEQFF.

This chain joins TRBV18 and TRBJ2-1. Germline V gene sequence: CDR1 KGHSH, CDR2 LQKENI. There are 13 residues in the CDR3. CDR3 sequence: CASSPQRPNEQFF.

J is TRBJ2-7 and V is TRBV28; TCRdb lists TRBD1, though no DNA is available to test this call. The CDR3 spans 14 residues. The V gene's germline CDR1 is MDHEN and CDR2 SYDVKM. The CDR3 sequence is CASGAPTGLGEQYF.

The genes are TRBV6-2 or TRBV6-3 and TRBJ2-7; the TCRdb D gene call, TRBD1, has no DNA to confirm it. The length of the CDR3 is 14 residues. Germline assignment: CDR1 MNHEY and CDR2 SVGEGT. The CDR3 sequence: CASNRGPQGGEQYF.

The rearrangement joins TRBV28 to TRBJ2-2; there is no DNA to check the TCRdb D call of TRBD1. The germline gives CDR1 MDHEN, CDR2 SYDVKM. This CDR3 has 18 residues. The CDR3 sequence is CASSLDRMWRANTGELFF.

V and J are TRBV28 and TRBJ2-1; checking the TCRdb D call of TRBD1 is not possible without DNA. The CDR3 is 13 residues long. From germline, CDR1 is MDHEN and CDR2 SYDVKM. Here the CDR3 reads CASRPGQTNEQFF.

The CDR3 spells CASRALGLSPEAFF. The V and J genes are TRBV12-3 or TRBV12-4 and TRBJ1-1. The CDR3 contains 14 residues.

This chain connects TRBV5-1 to TRBJ2-3; TCRdb's D gene call, TRBD1, goes unchecked for lack of DNA. The germline CDR1 and CDR2 sequences are SGHRS and YFSETQ. The CDR3 is 17 amino acids. The CDR3 here is CASSLVGRVSGPDTQYF.

The CDR3 region is CSARGDSWGPHEQYF. The chain carries TRBV20-1 and TRBJ2-7. CDR1 and CDR2 from the germline V gene are DFQATT and SNEGSKA (reference sequence). The length of the CDR3 is 15 residues.

CDR3 in amino acids: CSARLAGTDTQYF. The chain employs TRBV20-1 and TRBJ2-3; TCRdb reports TRBD2, a call that lacks DNA to check it against. The CDR3 is made up of 13 amino acids. Germline-derived CDR1 and CDR2 are DFQATT and SNEGSKA (reference sequence).

V and J are TRBV12-3 or TRBV12-4 and TRBJ2-1; TCRdb selects TRBD1, and the lack of DNA leaves this call unchecked. The CDR3 length is 15 residues. This chain's CDR3 is CASSLRGGAYNEQFF.

The chain has TRBV5-1 and TRBJ1-1; the D call of TRBD1 rests on TCRdb alone, since no DNA is present to check it. Germline lookup yields CDR1 SGHRS and CDR2 YFSETQ. This CDR3 spans 15 amino acids. This CDR3 is CASSPLGVGGIEAFF.

This sequence joins TRBV7-2 and TRBJ2-7; TCRdb returns TRBD1, unconfirmable since there is no DNA. The germline V gene has CDR1 SGHTA and CDR2 FQGNSA. The CDR3 has 14 amino acids. The CDR3 loop is CASSSGTASGEQYF.

V gene TRBV7-2 combines with J gene TRBJ1-5; with no DNA, the TCRdb D assignment of TRBD1 cannot be verified. Germline V gives CDR1 SGHTA, CDR2 FQGNSA. CDR3 length: 14 residues. CDR3 amino acids: CASSPTGGGQPQHF.

The V and J genes are TRBV5-1 and TRBJ2-7; checking the TCRdb D call of TRBD1 is not possible without DNA. From germline, CDR1 is SGHRS and CDR2 YFSETQ. CDR3 length: 15 residues. The CDR3 sequence is CASSQQGGISYEQYF.

V usage is TRBV20-1 and J usage is TRBJ2-5; TCRdb names TRBD2, which stays unverified in the absence of DNA. Germline assignment: CDR1 DFQATT and CDR2 SNEGSKA (reference sequence). CDR3 length: 13 residues. Here the CDR3 reads CSGGLAGAETQYF.

The chain carries TRBV7-9 and TRBJ2-7. This CDR3 spans 13 amino acids. Germline CDR1 is SEHNR and CDR2 is FQNEAQ (reference sequence). The CDR3 sequence: CASSHPTEYEQYF.

The V gene is TRBV18, the J gene TRBJ2-2; TCRdb names TRBD1, which stays unverified in the absence of DNA. CDR1 and CDR2 from the germline V gene are KGHSH and LQKENI. CDR3 length equals 15 residues. This CDR3 is CASSLSREDTGELFF.

V and J are TRBV24-1 and TRBJ2-1; TCRdb's D call of TRBD1 is untestable without DNA. The germline gives CDR1 KGHDR, CDR2 SFDVKD. CDR3 size: 15 residues. The CDR3: CATSDSGQAYNEQFF.

The J gene is TRBJ2-1, the V gene TRBV6-2 or TRBV6-3; checking the TCRdb D call of TRBD1 is not possible without DNA. Per germline, CDR1 MNHEY and CDR2 SVGEGT. This CDR3 has 12 residues. The CDR3 protein is CASSPGEKEQFF.

J is TRBJ1-1 and V is TRBV20-1; TCRdb's D call of TRBD1 is untestable without DNA. CDR3 length: 14 amino acids. Germline CDR1 and CDR2: DFQATT and SNEGSKA (reference sequence). The CDR3: CSARGWGQFAEAFF.

The V and J genes are TRBV12-3 or TRBV12-4 and TRBJ1-6. CDR3 length: 16 amino acids. The chain's CDR3 is CASSPLGGGLNSPLHF.

The chain links TRBV18 to TRBJ2-6; with no DNA, the TCRdb D assignment of TRBD1 cannot be verified. The CDR3 contains 17 residues. Germline assignment: CDR1 KGHSH and CDR2 LQKENI. CDR3 in amino acids: CASSPAGGHSGANVLTF.

This chain uses TRBV7-2 with TRBJ2-5; there is no DNA to check the TCRdb D call of TRBD1. CDR1 and CDR2 from the germline V gene are SGHTA and FQGNSA. The CDR3 loop spans 15 amino acids. The CDR3 loop is CASSTDRGRQETQYF.

The chain has TRBV4-1 and TRBJ1-2; TCRdb lists TRBD1, though no DNA is available to test this call. Germline V gene lookup returns CDR1 MGHRA and CDR2 YSYEKL. The CDR3 is 15 amino acids. The chain's CDR3 is CASSHNRGTNYGYTF.

This CDR3 reads CASRPGGGNQPQHF. The rearrangement joins TRBV2 to TRBJ1-5; TCRdb lists TRBD1, though no DNA is available to test this call. Germline assignment: CDR1 SNHLY and CDR2 FYNNEI. The CDR3 is 14 amino acids.